This is a list of T cell receptor beta chains from one sample in a study of T cell responses to AZD1222 COVID-19 vaccine. Libraries were prepared by immunoSEQ multiplex PCR; TCRdb keeps only in-frame clonotypes and omits some of them. The repertoire holds about 56,000 clones, 80% to 90% seen once, with approximately 16% in the top ten. The sample here was peripheral blood, taken on day 0 of AZD1222 vaccination. Source of these receptors: an adult in good health. Each CDR3 is given with its conserved first and last residue. Fields, in order: clone size, D gene, J gene, V gene, CDR3 protein, CDR3 DNA. D genes are given only for firm matches. Some rows have no size entry. The others give once, few or many, or a class for an expanded clone.

clone_size: few; d_call: NA; j_call: TRBJ2-7; v_call: TRBV3-1/TRBV3-2; cdr3_aa: CASSHTPGVSGYEQYF; cdr3_nt: TGTGCCAGCAGCCACACCCCTGGGGTCTCGGGATACGAGCAGTACTTC
clone_size: NA; d_call: TRBD1; j_call: TRBJ2-1; v_call: TRBV18; cdr3_aa: CASSETGGSYNEQFF; cdr3_nt: TGTGCCAGCTCAGAGACAGGGGGCTCATACAATGAGCAGTTCTTC
clone_size: NA; d_call: TRBD1; j_call: TRBJ1-1; v_call: TRBV27; cdr3_aa: CASNTRGTNTEAFF; cdr3_nt: TGTGCCAGCAATACCAGGGGGACGAACACTGAAGCTTTCTTT
clone_size: NA; d_call: TRBD1; j_call: TRBJ1-5; v_call: TRBV2; cdr3_aa: CASSPGQEINQPQHF; cdr3_nt: TGTGCCAGCAGTCCGGGACAGGAGATCAATCAGCCCCAGCATTTT
clone_size: NA; d_call: TRBD1; j_call: TRBJ1-2; v_call: TRBV2; cdr3_aa: CASSRTGTGQGYTF; cdr3_nt: TGTGCCAGCAGCCGAACCGGGACAGGGCAAGGCTACACCTTC
clone_size: NA; d_call: NA; j_call: TRBJ2-7; v_call: TRBV5-5; cdr3_aa: CASSLVFSMTASYEQYF; cdr3_nt: TGTGCCAGCAGCTTGGTATTCTCGATGACAGCCTCCTACGAGCAGTACTTC
clone_size: NA; d_call: TRBD1; j_call: TRBJ2-3; v_call: TRBV3-1/TRBV3-2; cdr3_aa: CASTLMGQGIGTQYF; cdr3_nt: TGTGCCAGCACCCTAATGGGACAGGGAATCGGTACGCAGTATTTT
clone_size: NA; d_call: NA; j_call: TRBJ2-1; v_call: TRBV6-5; cdr3_aa: CASTGRLNNEQFF; cdr3_nt: TGTGCCAGTACAGGACGACTTAACAATGAGCAGTTCTTC
clone_size: few; d_call: NA; j_call: TRBJ2-1; v_call: TRBV7-6; cdr3_aa: CASSYAHVGVRSNNEQFF; cdr3_nt: TGTGCCAGCAGCTACGCTCATGTGGGGGTGAGATCAAACAATGAGCAGTTCTTC
clone_size: NA; d_call: TRBD1; j_call: TRBJ1-5; v_call: TRBV19; cdr3_aa: CASSRGTGLNQPQHF; cdr3_nt: TGTGCCAGTAGTAGGGGGACAGGGCTCAATCAGCCCCAGCATTTT
clone_size: NA; d_call: NA; j_call: TRBJ2-5; v_call: TRBV19; cdr3_aa: CASRIAAAQETQYF; cdr3_nt: TGTGCGAGTCGTATCGCCGCGGCCCAAGAGACCCAGTACTTC
clone_size: NA; d_call: NA; j_call: TRBJ1-6; v_call: TRBV27; cdr3_aa: CASSLGTFNSPLHF; cdr3_nt: TGTGCCAGCAGTTTAGGGACCTTTAATTCACCCCTCCACTTT
clone_size: few; d_call: NA; j_call: TRBJ1-2; v_call: TRBV21-1; cdr3_aa: CASSKSPRGGDIGGNYGYTF; cdr3_nt: TGTGCCAGCAGCAAGTCCCCAAGGGGGGGCGACATCGGAGGGAACTATGGCTACACCTTC
clone_size: NA; d_call: NA; j_call: TRBJ1-4; v_call: TRBV2; cdr3_aa: CASRKGTTNEKLFF; cdr3_nt: TGTGCCAGCAGGAAGGGGACAACTAATGAAAAACTGTTTTTT
clone_size: NA; d_call: TRBD2; j_call: TRBJ2-1; v_call: TRBV12-5; cdr3_aa: CASGLSGGNEQFF; cdr3_nt: TGTGCTAGTGGTTTATCGGGGGGCAATGAGCAGTTCTTC
clone_size: NA; d_call: NA; j_call: TRBJ2-6; v_call: TRBV27; cdr3_aa: CASSFSGANVLTF; cdr3_nt: TGTGCCAGCAGTTTTTCTGGGGCCAACGTCCTGACTTTC
clone_size: NA; d_call: NA; j_call: TRBJ2-3; v_call: TRBV20-1; cdr3_aa: CSASEGVGTDTQYF; cdr3_nt: TGCAGTGCTAGTGAGGGGGTAGGCACAGATACGCAGTATTTT
clone_size: NA; d_call: NA; j_call: TRBJ1-5; v_call: TRBV2; cdr3_aa: CASSEQDQPQHF; cdr3_nt: TGTGCCAGCAGTGAGCAAGATCAGCCCCAGCATTTT
clone_size: NA; d_call: TRBD2; j_call: TRBJ2-1; v_call: TRBV20-1; cdr3_aa: CRTGLAIEQFF; cdr3_nt: TGCAGAACGGGACTAGCGATTGAGCAGTTCTTC
clone_size: NA; d_call: NA; j_call: TRBJ2-2; v_call: TRBV14; cdr3_aa: CASSQVLGFSPGELFF; cdr3_nt: TGTGCCAGCAGCCAGGTCTTGGGTTTTTCTCCCGGGGAGCTGTTTTTT
clone_size: NA; d_call: TRBD1; j_call: TRBJ1-5; v_call: TRBV6-5; cdr3_aa: CASRRTGDNQPQHF; cdr3_nt: TGTGCCAGCAGGCGGACAGGGGACAATCAGCCCCAGCATTTT
clone_size: NA; d_call: TRBD2; j_call: TRBJ2-3; v_call: TRBV5-4; cdr3_aa: CASSPSPGGLDTQYF; cdr3_nt: TGTGCCAGCAGCCCATCGCCGGGGGGGTTGGATACGCAGTATTTT
clone_size: NA; d_call: TRBD1; j_call: TRBJ1-1; v_call: TRBV24-1; cdr3_aa: CATSDRGEAFF; cdr3_nt: TGTGCCACCAGCGACAGGGGCGAAGCTTTCTTT